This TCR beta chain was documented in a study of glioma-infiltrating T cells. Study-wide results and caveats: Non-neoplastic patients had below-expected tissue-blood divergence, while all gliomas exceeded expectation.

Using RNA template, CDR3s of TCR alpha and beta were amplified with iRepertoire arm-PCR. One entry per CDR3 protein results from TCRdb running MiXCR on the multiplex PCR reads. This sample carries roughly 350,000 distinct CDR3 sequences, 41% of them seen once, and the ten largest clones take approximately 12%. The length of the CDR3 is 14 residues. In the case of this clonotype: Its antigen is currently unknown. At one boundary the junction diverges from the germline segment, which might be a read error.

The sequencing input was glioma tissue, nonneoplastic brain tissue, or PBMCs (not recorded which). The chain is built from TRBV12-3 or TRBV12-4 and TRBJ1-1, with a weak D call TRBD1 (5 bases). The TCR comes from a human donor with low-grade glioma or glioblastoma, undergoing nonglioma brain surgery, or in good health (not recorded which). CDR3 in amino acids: CASTLDGGNTGAFF. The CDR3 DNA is TGTGCCAGCACCTTAGACGGGGGGAACACTGGAGCTTTCTTT.